This T cell receptor (beta chain) was sequenced in a study of OX40 agonist ivuxolimab in advanced cancers. Study outcomes and limitations: Expanded peripheral T cell antigen specificity was not determined. Some of the nonresponding patients also showed low levels of normalized T-cell clonal expansion. Among the least clonally expanded were partial responders at 0.1-3.0 mg/kg.

This CDR3 region has 13 residues. Germline V gene sequence: CDR1 LNHDA, CDR2 SQIVND (reference sequence). V lost 6 bases and J 9 bases, leaving 15 bases between the germline ends. About this clone: Its antigen is undetermined.

The protocol was immunoSEQ multiplex PCR, while the TCRdb copy is restricted to in-frame clones and leaves out a portion. Of about 100,000 clones listed, 85% to 95% are singletons. Blood draws occurred at baseline, cycle 4 day 1, and cycle 7 day 1. The chain uses TRBV19 and TRBJ2-1; D not resolved. The receptor's source is an adult with an advanced solid tumor such as melanoma, head and neck, liver or kidney cancer. Sequences were derived from CD4+ or CD8+ T cells sorted from blood, sampled in a trial of the OX40 agonist ivuxolimab. CDR3 DNA sequence: TGTGCCAGTAGCCAAGGCGTCGTGGGTGAGCAGTTCTTC. It translates to CASSQGVVGEQFF.